A selection of T cell receptor beta chains follows, all from one sample in a study of blood T cell repertoires in COVID-19. Repertoires were generated with immunoSEQ multiplex PCR, while TCRdb's copy carries only in-frame clones and drops some. The profile shows over 250,000 clones, roughly 89% of them singletons. What was sequenced was peripheral blood. The receptors originated from a man aged 50-60 years with acute or convalescent COVID-19. Each CDR3 is given with its conserved first and last residue. A D gene is named only where the DNA matches it firmly. Clone size, where shown, is once, few, many, or a class for clones that have expanded.

d_gene,j_gene,abundance,v_gene,CDR3aa,CDR3nt
.,TRBJ1-5,.,TRBV2,CASSVTQGNQPQHF,TGTGCCAGCAGTGTAACACAGGGAAATCAGCCCCAGCATTTT
.,TRBJ2-7,.,TRBV19,CASSPRGGSLQEQYF,TGTGCCAGTAGTCCTCGTGGAGGGTCCTTACAGGAGCAGTACTTC
.,TRBJ1-5,.,TRBV7-2,CASSLGPRMSNQPQHF,TGTGCCAGCAGCTTAGGGCCGCGGATGAGCAATCAGCCCCAGCATTTT
.,TRBJ2-1,.,TRBV3-1/TRBV3-2,CASSQDSHTYNEQFF,TGTGCCAGCAGCCAAGACTCCCACACCTACAATGAGCAGTTCTTC
TRBD1,TRBJ2-2,.,TRBV19,CASSLGTERTGELFF,TGTGCCAGTAGTCTCGGGACAGAGAGGACCGGGGAGCTGTTTTTT
.,TRBJ1-2,.,TRBV30,CAWSVGRGFGYTF,TGTGCCTGGAGTGTAGGGCGGGGGTTTGGCTACACCTTC
.,TRBJ1-3,.,TRBV4-1,CASSPLAGVYGNTIYF,TGCGCCAGCAGCCCCCTGGCCGGAGTTTATGGAAACACCATATATTTT
TRBD1,TRBJ1-2,once,TRBV6-5,CASSWDRARGYTF,TGTGCCAGCAGTTGGGACAGGGCTAGGGGCTACACCTTC
TRBD1,TRBJ1-1,.,TRBV4-2,CASLDRGRTEAFF,TGTGCCAGCCTCGACAGGGGGCGGACTGAAGCTTTCTTT
.,TRBJ1-5,once,TRBV19,CASSIAGIGNQPQHF,TGTGCCAGTAGTATAGCAGGTATCGGCAATCAGCCCCAGCATTTT
.,TRBJ2-1,.,TRBV29-1,CPKRGRLNEQFF,TGCCCAAAGCGAGGGCGGCTCAATGAGCAGTTCTTC
TRBD1,TRBJ2-3,.,TRBV2,CATNPRTGTTDTQYF,TGTGCCACCAACCCCCGGACAGGGACCACAGATACGCAGTATTTT
.,TRBJ1-2,.,TRBV15,CATSREGLGLYGYTF,TGTGCCACCAGCAGAGAGGGCTTGGGCCTTTATGGCTACACCTTC
TRBD1,TRBJ1-4,.,TRBV6-5,CASSKTGGEKLFF,TGTGCCAGCAGTAAGACAGGGGGAGAAAAACTGTTTTTT
.,TRBJ1-1,.,TRBV7-9,CASSPSRDTNTEAFF,TGTGCCAGCAGCCCGAGCCGGGACACCAACACTGAAGCTTTCTTT
.,TRBJ2-3,.,TRBV7-3,CASTGSGDTQYF,TGTGCCAGCACCGGTAGCGGAGATACGCAGTATTTT
.,TRBJ1-3,once,TRBV7-6,CASSPGHPMGSGNTIYF,TGTGCCAGCAGCCCAGGACACCCCATGGGCTCTGGAAACACCATATATTTT
TRBD1,TRBJ1-2,.,TRBV18,CASSPPGQGVNAYGYTF,TGTGCCAGCTCACCTCCCGGACAGGGGGTCAACGCCTATGGCTACACCTTC
.,TRBJ1-2,.,TRBV5-1,CASSPDIGNGYTF,TGCGCCAGCAGCCCGGACATAGGGAATGGCTACACCTTC
.,TRBJ1-1,.,TRBV18,CASSPFETPNTEAFF,TGTGCCAGCTCACCCTTCGAGACACCGAACACTGAAGCTTTCTTT
TRBD1,TRBJ2-7,.,TRBV27,CASLTRDRGPPYEQYF,TGTGCCAGCTTAACAAGGGACAGGGGGCCCCCCTACGAGCAGTACTTC
.,TRBJ2-3,.,TRBV11-3,CASSPTGSTDTQYF,TGTGCCAGCAGCCCCACAGGGAGCACAGATACGCAGTATTTT
TRBD1,TRBJ1-1,.,TRBV19,CASSPQGAGTEAFF,TGTGCCAGTAGTCCACAGGGGGCAGGGACTGAAGCTTTCTTT
TRBD2,TRBJ2-3,.,TRBV5-6,CASSRTSGSTDTQYF,TGTGCCAGCAGCCGGACTAGCGGGAGCACAGATACGCAGTATTTT
TRBD2,TRBJ2-5,once,TRBV7-8,CASSLSGGPSGETQYF,TGTGCCAGCAGCCTAAGCGGGGGCCCATCAGGGGAGACCCAGTACTTC
.,TRBJ1-3,.,TRBV13,CASTSRRELSGNTIYF,TGTGCCAGCACTTCTAGACGGGAGCTCTCTGGAAACACCATATATTTT
TRBD1,TRBJ1-2,.,TRBV3-1/TRBV3-2,CASSQDGDRVQGYTF,TGTGCCAGCAGCCAAGATGGGGACAGGGTACAAGGCTACACCTTC
.,TRBJ2-1,.,TRBV11-1,CASSLEAVANEQFF,TGTGCCAGCAGCTTAGAGGCAGTAGCCAATGAGCAGTTCTTC
TRBD1,TRBJ1-2,.,TRBV5-1,CASRTDRGGYTF,TGCGCCAGCAGAACTGACAGGGGTGGCTACACCTTC
.,TRBJ1-6,.,TRBV30,CAWSSEGKAYNSPLHF,TGTGCCTGGAGTTCAGAGGGAAAAGCCTATAATTCACCCCTCCACTTT
TRBD1,TRBJ1-2,.,TRBV15,CATSRDVGQAQGYTF,TGTGCCACCAGCAGAGATGTCGGACAGGCCCAAGGCTACACCTTC
.,TRBJ1-4,.,TRBV7-9,CASGKRGFSTNEKLFF,TGTGCCAGCGGGAAAAGGGGCTTCTCCACTAATGAAAAACTGTTTTTT
.,TRBJ1-1,.,TRBV10-2,CASKGGRNTEAFF,TGCGCCAGCAAGGGAGGGCGGAACACTGAAGCTTTCTTT
TRBD1,TRBJ2-7,.,TRBV3-1/TRBV3-2,CASNPGQGSYEQYF,TGTGCCAGCAATCCGGGACAGGGGTCGTACGAGCAGTACTTC
.,TRBJ2-2,once,TRBV7-3,CASSFGGSPGELFF,TGTGCCAGCAGCTTCGGCGGGTCCCCCGGGGAGCTGTTTTTT
TRBD1,TRBJ1-1,.,TRBV9,CASSAGTGGMNTEAFF,TGTGCCAGCAGCGCCGGGACAGGGGGCATGAACACTGAAGCTTTCTTT
TRBD1,TRBJ1-6,.,TRBV19,CASNTGTGSNSPLHF,TGTGCCAGTAATACCGGGACAGGCAGTAATTCACCCCTCCACTTT
TRBD2,TRBJ2-1,.,TRBV6-5,CASSYSTRGGYEQFF,TGTGCCAGCAGTTACTCCACGCGGGGGGGATATGAGCAGTTCTTC
TRBD2,TRBJ2-1,.,TRBV24-1,CATSDRGGDEQFF,TGTGCCACCAGTGACCGGGGGGGCGATGAGCAGTTCTTC
.,TRBJ2-1,once,TRBV5-1,CASSLALRSSSIINNEQFF,TGCGCCAGCAGCTTGGCTCTAAGGTCTAGCTCTATAATTAACAATGAGCAGTTCTTC
.,TRBJ2-5,.,TRBV2,CASSGGYREGTQYF,TGTGCCAGCAGTGGGGGGTACAGGGAGGGGACCCAGTACTTC
.,TRBJ1-3,.,TRBV12-3/TRBV12-4,CASSLTGSYTIYF,TGTGCCAGCAGTCTAACAGGGTCATACACCATATATTTT
.,TRBJ1-2,.,TRBV7-3,CASSPEGAGGYTF,TGTGCCAGCAGCCCGGAAGGCGCGGGGGGCTACACCTTC
.,TRBJ1-2,few,TRBV10-2,CASSESRQVSYTF,TGCGCCAGCAGTGAGTCTCGACAGGTCAGCTACACCTTC
TRBD1,TRBJ1-2,once,TRBV10-3,CAITPGTGDYYGYTF,TGTGCCATCACCCCCGGGACAGGGGACTACTATGGCTACACCTTC
.,TRBJ1-3,once,TRBV11-2,CASSLDPGSGNTIYF,TGTGCCAGCAGCTTAGATCCGGGCTCTGGAAACACCATATATTTT
TRBD2,TRBJ2-7,.,TRBV6-5,CASTEGRGAYEQYF,TGTGCCAGCACCGAGGGTCGGGGGGCCTACGAGCAGTACTTC
TRBD1,TRBJ2-3,.,TRBV5-6,CASSSTYRGQGTDTQYF,TGTGCCAGCAGCTCAACCTACAGGGGGCAGGGCACAGATACGCAGTATTTT
.,TRBJ1-3,.,TRBV9,CASSVDSGSGNTIYF,TGTGCCAGCAGCGTAGATTCGGGATCTGGAAACACCATATATTTT
TRBD1,TRBJ1-2,.,TRBV11-2,CASSKGGVYGYTF,TGTGCCAGCAGCAAAGGGGGCGTCTATGGCTACACCTTC
.,TRBJ1-2,.,TRBV3-1/TRBV3-2,CASSQGLQANYGYTF,TGTGCCAGCAGCCAAGGATTACAGGCTAACTATGGCTACACCTTC
.,TRBJ2-2,once,TRBV4-2,CASSPPKTRRNGELFF,TGTGCCAGCAGCCCACCCAAGACTAGGCGGAACGGGGAGCTGTTTTTT
TRBD2,TRBJ2-3,.,TRBV5-6,CASSLLAGGTDTQYF,TGTGCCAGCAGCTTGCTAGCGGGGGGCACAGATACGCAGTATTTT
TRBD2,TRBJ2-3,.,TRBV5-1,CASSPLAGGSTDTQYF,TGCGCCAGCAGCCCCTTAGCGGGGGGAAGCACAGATACGCAGTATTTT
.,TRBJ2-7,.,TRBV9,CASSVTGEGPYEQYF,TGTGCCAGCAGCGTAACGGGGGAAGGCCCCTACGAGCAGTACTTC